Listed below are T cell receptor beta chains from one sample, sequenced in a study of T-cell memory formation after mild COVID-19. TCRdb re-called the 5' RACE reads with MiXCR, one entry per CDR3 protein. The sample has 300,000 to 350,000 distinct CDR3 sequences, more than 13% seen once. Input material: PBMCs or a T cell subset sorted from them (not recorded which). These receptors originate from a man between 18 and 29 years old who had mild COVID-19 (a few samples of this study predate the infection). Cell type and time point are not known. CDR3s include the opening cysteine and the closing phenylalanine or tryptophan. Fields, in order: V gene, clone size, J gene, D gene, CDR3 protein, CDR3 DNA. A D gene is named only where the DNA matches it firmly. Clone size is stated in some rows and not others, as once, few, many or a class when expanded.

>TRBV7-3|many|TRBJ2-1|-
CASSLNPGYNEQFF
TGTGCCAGCAGCTTAAACCCCGGGTATAATGAGCAGTTCTTC
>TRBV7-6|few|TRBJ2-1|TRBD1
CASSLAGQGAPNEQFF
TGTGCCAGCAGCTTAGCGGGACAGGGGGCGCCTAATGAGCAGTTCTTC
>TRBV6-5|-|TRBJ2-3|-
CASSYTSQGYTQYF
TGTGCCAGCAGTTACACCAGTCAGGGCTATACGCAGTATTTT
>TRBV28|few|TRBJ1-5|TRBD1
CASSHRGQGMGQPQHF
TGTGCCAGCAGTCACCGGGGACAGGGGATGGGTCAGCCCCAGCATTTT
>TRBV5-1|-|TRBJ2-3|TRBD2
CASSERTSGARDTQYF
TGCGCCAGCAGCGAAAGGACTAGCGGGGCCCGGGATACGCAGTATTTT
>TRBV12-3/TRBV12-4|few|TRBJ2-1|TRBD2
CASSALAGARNEQFF
TGTGCCAGCAGTGCCCTAGCGGGGGCAAGGAATGAGCAGTTCTTC
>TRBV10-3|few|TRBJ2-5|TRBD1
CAISEAGGRETQYF
TGTGCCATCAGTGAAGCAGGGGGCCGGGAGACCCAGTACTTC
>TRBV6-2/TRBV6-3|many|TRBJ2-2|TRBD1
CASRNPGQGDTGELFF
TGTGCCAGCCGGAACCCGGGACAGGGGGACACCGGGGAGCTGTTTTTT
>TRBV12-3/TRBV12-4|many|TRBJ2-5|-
CASSSTGLPQVQYF
TGTGCCAGCAGTTCCACGGGACTCCCCCAGGTCCAGTACTTC
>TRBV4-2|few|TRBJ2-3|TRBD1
CASSRITGADTQYF
TGTGCCAGCAGCCGCATCACAGGGGCCGATACGCAGTATTTT
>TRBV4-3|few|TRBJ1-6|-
CASSQGLLSPLHF
TGCGCCAGCAGCCAAGGTCTCCTTTCACCCCTCCACTTT